The TCR beta chain described here comes from a study of human T cells and chemical hapten exposure (dated by TCRdb to the early 2020s). As for the study more broadly: For sensitization, 2% DPC in acetone was applied to a 2 cm by 2 cm area of upper inner arm skin. Throughout the approximately 23-week study period, patients were also given weekly therapeutic DPC doses on the scalp. Patch tests used Finn chambers with 0.01% DPC on the upper back, scored after 6 days by International Contact Dermatitis Research Group standards. Most of the patients in the cohort were female, and the cohort covered alopecia areata with under or over 50% scalp involvement, alopecia totalis and alopecia universalis. The libraries were sequenced as a pool, and the TCR yield per sample differed mostly because of small variations in library volumes within the pool. In alopecia patients, the study followed how the peripheral blood TCR repertoire changed in vivo over primary and secondary sensitization to diphenylcyclopropenone (DPC), a hapten. Blood samples were taken from patients before sensitization (week 0) and at 2, 6 and about 24 weeks after DPC sensitization. Approximately 30 alopecia patients provided blood for TCR sequencing at one to four time points (pre-sensitization, 2, 6 and 24 weeks). Results and caveats for the whole study, not just this receptor: Compared with pre-sensitization or healthy control sets, expanded TCRs formed significantly more large CDR3 similarity clusters, which is consistent with antigen-driven responses. The number of PT1 expanded TCRs positively correlated with patch test score, significant at thresholds 8, 16 and 32 but not 4. After repeated subsampling, the strength of the expansion versus patch-test correlation and the threshold at which it became significant changed. Because all patients had alopecia, a presumed autoimmune disease, the immune response of the patients might differ from that of healthy individuals. DPC sensitization did not change the number of TCRs with a frequency above 1 in 1000, and there was no evidence of changes in global repertoire structure.

A remark on this clonotype: Its antigen is still unknown. Base-call qualities are not available, and no considerably larger clone is one nucleotide away.

Libraries were made using RACE. Sequencing was carried out with a NextSeq 500. Library preparation attached unique molecular identifiers to individual cDNA molecules for quantitative, reproducible TCR counting. Each blood RNA sample was used to sequence both TCR alpha and TCR beta chains. The published analysis was carried out like this. Samples had a median of approximately 96,000 TCRs, with a range from roughly 23,224 to 700,000. The Decombinator software suite was used to annotate the V, J and CDR3 of the TCR reads. For the PS versus PT1 abundance plots, all samples were subsampled to the same number of TCRs (28,000). Expanded TCRs were defined as absent before sensitization and observed at least eight times at the 2-week time point. The public reads were run again by TCRdb, first through fastp at Q25 and then through MiXCR, and only productive beta chains were kept. Rows matching on CDR3 protein sequence are summarized as one entry with the most common DNA and genes. The V and J calls were not made by the authors but by TCRdb's processing. This sample is represented by about 190,000 distinct CDR3 sequences; about 22% of them were singletons. The ten largest clones add up to over 2% of the sample.

The cysteine opens and the phenylalanine closes a CDR3 of 16 amino acids. CDR3 DNA is the only sequence kept; it has 48 bases, read in frame from the first base. Reading the germline V gene gives CDR1 MNHEY and CDR2 SVGEGT. Relative to germline, V is missing 7 bases and J is missing 6 bases, with 12 bases of the junction outside any gene match. What this sample's time point label stands for: patch test 3, about 24 weeks after DPC sensitization. What this sample's treatment or condition label stands for: therapeutic diphenylcyclopropenone sensitization with weekly scalp DPC. Blood at each patch-test visit was drawn before the patch test was applied. Eligible patients were aged 18 to 70, diagnosed with alopecia, deemed suitable for DPC therapy, and excluded if pregnant. Unfractionated whole blood was collected in Tempus Blood RNA tubes, and total RNA was extracted from that blood.

The sequence links TRBV6-2 or TRBV6-3 to TRBJ2-2; a stretch of 9 junction bases matches TRBD2. The sample in question was whole blood, obtained in connection with sensitization to the hapten diphenylcyclopropenone (DPC). The TCR comes from a woman aged 35 to 49 with alopecia areata. Some clones in this sample may be carry-over from other donors' samples. The bases read TGTGCCAGCAAGGTTAGCGGGAGCCATTTCTCCGGGGAGCTGTTTTTT. Its product reads: CASKVSGSHFSGELFF.